The following is a T cell receptor (beta chain) sequence with its context. Its specificity is unknown. The CDR3 is made up of 14 amino acids. V lost 2 bases, J lost 2 bases, and 9 bases lay in between. From germline, CDR1 is SGHVS and CDR2 FQNEAQ. Treatment indicated: roughly ten-day PBMC culture with coronavirus spike peptide pools or control peptides (ViraFEST assay). The data are from a study of vaccination and CD4 T cells after COVID-19. The study sequenced cultured CD4+ T cell DNA using the Oncomine TCR Beta short-read assay. TCRdb ran MiXCR on the PCR reads and lists one entry per CDR3 protein. The table records fewer than 20,000 distinct CDR3 sequences, less than 70% of them present only once.

The clonotype originates from a human donor who had recovered from COVID-19. Sample: CD4+ T cells from blood, cultured in vitro, taken before SARS-CoV-2 vaccination. The rearrangement uses TRBV7-8 and TRBJ2-5; D gene unclear. This CDR3 reads CASSLRLNQETQYF. CDR3 sequence (DNA): TGTGCCAGCAGCTTACGACTTAATCAAGAGACCCAGTACTTC.